This is a list of T cell receptor beta chains from one sample in a study of technical replicates of blood from several donors. Libraries were prepared by immunoSEQ multiplex PCR; TCRdb keeps only in-frame clonotypes and omits some of them. Of about 88,000 clones in the sample, over 90% were seen once. Material for sequencing was T cells isolated from PBMCs. Every receptor here comes from a human donor in good health. Both conserved end residues are part of each CDR3. D genes are given only for firm matches. Clone size is not always given. Where it is, it says once, few, many or a class for expanded clones.

j_gene	d_gene	abundance	v_gene	CDR3nt	CDR3aa
TRBJ2-2	-	-	TRBV29-1	TGCAGCGCCGAGACAGGGAACACCGGGGAGCTGTTTTTT	CSAETGNTGELFF
TRBJ1-1	-	-	TRBV7-3	TGTGCCAGCAGTCCTGACAGATTGAACACTGAAGCTTTCTTT	CASSPDRLNTEAFF
TRBJ2-2	-	once	TRBV6-4	TGTGCCAGCAGCCCATCGGGAGTCAGAACCGGGGAGCTGTTTTTT	CASSPSGVRTGELFF
TRBJ2-1	TRBD2	once	TRBV6-4	TGTGCCAGCAGTCCCACTAGCGGGAGTTCAGATGAGCAGTTCTTC	CASSPTSGSSDEQFF
TRBJ1-2	-	-	TRBV27	TGTGCCAGCAGTCCCGGTCATGGCTACACCTTC	CASSPGHGYTF
TRBJ2-1	-	-	TRBV5-1	TGCGCCAGCAGCTTGTGGACAGGAGGGGCCAATGAGCAGTTCTTC	CASSLWTGGANEQFF
TRBJ1-1	-	-	TRBV6-1	TGTGCCAGCAGTGATAGGCAGGGAGGCACTGAAGCTTTCTTT	CASSDRQGGTEAFF
TRBJ2-7	-	once	TRBV4-2	TGTGCCAGCAGCCAAGATCTTCGGGAGCTCTACGAGCAGTACTTC	CASSQDLRELYEQYF
TRBJ1-1	-	-	TRBV6-1	TGTGCCAGCAGTGTTGCCGACAGGCTGAACACTGAAGCTTTCTTT	CASSVADRLNTEAFF
TRBJ2-5	TRBD1	-	TRBV19	TGTGCCAGTAGTCCCGACAGGGACCAAGAGACCCAGTACTTC	CASSPDRDQETQYF
TRBJ1-2	-	-	TRBV9	TGTGCCAGCAGCGTAGCTCTAGGTGGCTACACCTTC	CASSVALGGYTF
TRBJ1-1	-	-	TRBV7-8	TGTGCCAGCAGACAGGACAGTGGGTACACTGAAGCTTTCTTT	CASRQDSGYTEAFF
TRBJ2-7	TRBD2	-	TRBV27	TGTGCCAGCAGTCCGGGACTAGCGGGGTACGAGCAGTACTTC	CASSPGLAGYEQYF
TRBJ2-7	TRBD1	-	TRBV11-2	TGTGCCAGCAGCCAGAGGGACAGCTACGAGCAGTACTTC	CASSQRDSYEQYF
TRBJ1-5	TRBD1	-	TRBV7-9	TGTGCCAGCAGCTTGGACAGGGTGGGTCAGCCCCAGCATTTT	CASSLDRVGQPQHF
TRBJ2-7	TRBD1	-	TRBV11-2	TGTGCCAGCAGCCTAACCCCTTATCGGACAGGGATCCACGAGCAGTACTTC	CASSLTPYRTGIHEQYF
TRBJ1-1	-	-	TRBV9	TGTGCCAGCAGCGTAGTATCGACATATGAAGCTTTCTTT	CASSVVSTYEAFF
TRBJ2-2	TRBD2	-	TRBV4-3	TGCGCCAGCAGCCAAGTAGCGGGAGGAGCCCACACCGGGGAGCTGTTTTTT	CASSQVAGGAHTGELFF
TRBJ1-1	-	-	TRBV2	TGTGCCAGCAGTGACAGGTATGGAACTGAAGCTTTCTTT	CASSDRYGTEAFF
TRBJ2-1	TRBD2	once	TRBV4-1	TGCGCCAGCAGCCGAATTCTAGCGGGAGGTTACAATGAGCAGTTCTTC	CASSRILAGGYNEQFF
TRBJ2-1	TRBD2	-	TRBV28	TGTGCCAGCAGTTTTATAACGGGAGGGCCTTATGAGCAGTTCTTC	CASSFITGGPYEQFF
TRBJ1-3	-	-	TRBV19	TGTGCCAGTATTTCCCTCGAGCTGACCGACAGCAACTCTGGAAACACCATATATTTT	CASISLELTDSNSGNTIYF
TRBJ2-1	-	-	TRBV28	TGTGCCAGCAGTTTTCAGTCAGGGGGAGGCAATGAGCAGTTCTTC	CASSFQSGGGNEQFF
TRBJ2-7	TRBD2	-	TRBV5-4	TGTGCCAGCAGCTGGGGGCTAGCGGGAGGGTACGAGCAGTACTTC	CASSWGLAGGYEQYF
TRBJ1-3	-	-	TRBV28	TGTGCCAGCACCCAAGGGGCTACGGGAAACACCATATATTTT	CASTQGATGNTIYF
TRBJ2-7	TRBD1	-	TRBV2	TGTGCCAGCAGTGAAGGTGGGACAGTCTCCTACGAGCAGTACTTC	CASSEGGTVSYEQYF
TRBJ1-1	-	-	TRBV9	TGTGCCAGCAGCTCGTGGGGCATGAACACTGAAGCTTTCTTT	CASSSWGMNTEAFF
TRBJ2-3	TRBD2	-	TRBV7-9	TGTGCCAGCTTAGGGCGGGAGGACTTCACAGATACGCAGTATTTT	CASLGREDFTDTQYF
TRBJ1-2	TRBD1	-	TRBV7-3	TGTGCCAGCAGCTTAACCGGACAGGGGCTGTTTGGCTACACCTTC	CASSLTGQGLFGYTF
TRBJ2-1	-	-	TRBV14	TGTGCCAGCAGCCAAGAGGGCTCGGGAAGGCAGTTCTTC	CASSQEGSGRQFF
TRBJ1-4	-	-	TRBV29-1	TGCAGCGTCCGACTTCATGAAAAACTGTTTTTT	CSVRLHEKLFF
TRBJ2-1	-	-	TRBV7-3	TGTGCCAGTCGGGACTTTAGCTCCTACAATGAGCAGTTCTTC	CASRDFSSYNEQFF
TRBJ1-4	-	-	TRBV6-6	TGTGCCAGCAGCCGGTTGACTTCCAATGAAAAACTGTTTTTT	CASSRLTSNEKLFF
TRBJ2-3	-	-	TRBV28	TGTGCCAGCACCGGACCTCTAGGGGGCACAGATACGCAGTATTTT	CASTGPLGGTDTQYF
TRBJ1-3	TRBD1	-	TRBV5-1	TGCGCCAGCAGCAGAGGACAGGGTGCTTCTGGAAACACCATATATTTT	CASSRGQGASGNTIYF
TRBJ2-7	-	-	TRBV30	TGTGCCTGGAGTGTACAGGGCAGTTACTACTACGAGCAGTACTTC	CAWSVQGSYYYEQYF
TRBJ2-3	-	few	TRBV29-1	TGCAGCGTTGAAGAGGGCAGGCTTAGCACAGATACGCAGTATTTT	CSVEEGRLSTDTQYF
TRBJ1-2	-	-	TRBV27	TGTGCCAGCAGTTTAGAGGCAGGGGTTCTCTATGGCTACACCTTC	CASSLEAGVLYGYTF